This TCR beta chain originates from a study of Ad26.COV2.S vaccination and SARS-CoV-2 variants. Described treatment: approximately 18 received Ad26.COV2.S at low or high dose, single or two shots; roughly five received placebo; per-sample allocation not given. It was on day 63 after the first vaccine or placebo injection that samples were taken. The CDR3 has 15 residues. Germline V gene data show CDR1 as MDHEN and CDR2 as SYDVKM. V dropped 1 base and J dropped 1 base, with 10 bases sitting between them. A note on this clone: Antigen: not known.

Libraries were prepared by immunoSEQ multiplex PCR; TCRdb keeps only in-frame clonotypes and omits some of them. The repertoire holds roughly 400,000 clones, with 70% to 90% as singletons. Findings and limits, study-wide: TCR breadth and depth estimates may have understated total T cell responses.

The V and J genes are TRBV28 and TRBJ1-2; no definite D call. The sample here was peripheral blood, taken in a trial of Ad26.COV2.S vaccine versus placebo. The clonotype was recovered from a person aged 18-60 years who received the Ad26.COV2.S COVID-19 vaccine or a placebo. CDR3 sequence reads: CASSLLTPFNYGYTF. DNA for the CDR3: TGTGCCAGCAGTTTATTAACGCCATTTAACTATGGCTACACCTTC.